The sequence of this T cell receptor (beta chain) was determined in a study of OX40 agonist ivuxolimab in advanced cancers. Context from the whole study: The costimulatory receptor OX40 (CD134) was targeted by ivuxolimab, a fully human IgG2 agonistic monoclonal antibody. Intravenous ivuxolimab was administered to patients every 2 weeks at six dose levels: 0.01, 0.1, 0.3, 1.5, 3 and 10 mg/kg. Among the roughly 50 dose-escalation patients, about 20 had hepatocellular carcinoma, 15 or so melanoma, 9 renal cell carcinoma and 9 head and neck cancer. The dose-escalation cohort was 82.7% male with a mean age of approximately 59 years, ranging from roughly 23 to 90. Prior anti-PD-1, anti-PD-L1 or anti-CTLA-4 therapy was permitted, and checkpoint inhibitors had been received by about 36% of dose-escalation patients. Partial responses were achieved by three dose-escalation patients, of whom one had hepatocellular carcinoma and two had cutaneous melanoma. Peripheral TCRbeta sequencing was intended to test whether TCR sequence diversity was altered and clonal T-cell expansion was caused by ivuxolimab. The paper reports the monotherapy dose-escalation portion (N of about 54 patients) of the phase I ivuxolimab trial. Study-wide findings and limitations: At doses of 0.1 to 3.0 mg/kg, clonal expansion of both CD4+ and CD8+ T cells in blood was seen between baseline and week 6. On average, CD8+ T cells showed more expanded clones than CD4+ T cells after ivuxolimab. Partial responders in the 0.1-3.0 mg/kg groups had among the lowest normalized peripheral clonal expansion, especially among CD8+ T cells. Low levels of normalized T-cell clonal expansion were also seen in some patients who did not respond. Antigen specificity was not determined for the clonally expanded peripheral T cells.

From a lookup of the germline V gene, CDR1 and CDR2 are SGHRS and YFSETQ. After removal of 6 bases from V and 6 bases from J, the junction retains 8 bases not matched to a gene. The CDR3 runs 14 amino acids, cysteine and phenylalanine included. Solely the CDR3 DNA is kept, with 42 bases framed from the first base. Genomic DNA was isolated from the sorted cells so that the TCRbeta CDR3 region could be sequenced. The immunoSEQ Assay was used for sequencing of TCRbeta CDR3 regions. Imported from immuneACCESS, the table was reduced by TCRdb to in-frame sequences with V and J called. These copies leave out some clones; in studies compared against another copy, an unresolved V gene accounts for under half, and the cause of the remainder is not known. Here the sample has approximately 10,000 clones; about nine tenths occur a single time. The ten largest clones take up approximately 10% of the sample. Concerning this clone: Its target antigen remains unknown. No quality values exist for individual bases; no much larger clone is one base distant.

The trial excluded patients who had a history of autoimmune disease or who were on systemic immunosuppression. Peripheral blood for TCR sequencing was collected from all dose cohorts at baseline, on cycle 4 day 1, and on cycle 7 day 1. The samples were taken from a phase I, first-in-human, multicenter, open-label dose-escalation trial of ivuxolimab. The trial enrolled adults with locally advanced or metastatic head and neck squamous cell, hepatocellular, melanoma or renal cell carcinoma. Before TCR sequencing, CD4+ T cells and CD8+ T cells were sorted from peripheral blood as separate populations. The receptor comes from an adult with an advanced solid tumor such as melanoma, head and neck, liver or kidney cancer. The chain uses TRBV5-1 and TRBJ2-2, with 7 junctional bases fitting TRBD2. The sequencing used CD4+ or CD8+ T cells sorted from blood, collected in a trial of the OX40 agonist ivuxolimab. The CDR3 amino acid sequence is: CASTLGRGAGELFF. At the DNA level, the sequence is TGCGCCAGCACCCTAGGGAGGGGTGCCGGGGAGCTGTTTTTT.